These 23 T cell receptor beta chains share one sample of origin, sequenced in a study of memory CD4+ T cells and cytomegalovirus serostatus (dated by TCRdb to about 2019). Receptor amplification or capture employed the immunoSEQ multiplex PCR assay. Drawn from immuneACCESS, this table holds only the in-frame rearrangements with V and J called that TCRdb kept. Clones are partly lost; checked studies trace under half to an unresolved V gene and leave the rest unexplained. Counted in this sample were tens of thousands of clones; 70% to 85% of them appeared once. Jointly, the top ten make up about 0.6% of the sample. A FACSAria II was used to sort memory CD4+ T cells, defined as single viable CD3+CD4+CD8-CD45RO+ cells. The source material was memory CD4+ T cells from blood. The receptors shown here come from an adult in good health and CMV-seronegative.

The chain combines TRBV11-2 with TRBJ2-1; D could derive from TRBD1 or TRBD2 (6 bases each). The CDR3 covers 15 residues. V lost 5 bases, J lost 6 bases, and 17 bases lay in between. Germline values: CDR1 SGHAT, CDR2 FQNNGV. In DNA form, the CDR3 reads TGTGCCAGCAGCCCCGCCGGGGGCTTGGGCAATGAGCAGTTCTTC. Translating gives CASSPAGGLGNEQFF.

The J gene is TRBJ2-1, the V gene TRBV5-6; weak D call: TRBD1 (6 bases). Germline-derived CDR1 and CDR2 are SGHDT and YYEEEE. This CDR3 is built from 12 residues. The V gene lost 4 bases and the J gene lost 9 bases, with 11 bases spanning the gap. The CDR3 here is CASSRTGIEQFF. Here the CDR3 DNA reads TGTGCCAGCAGCCGCACAGGGATTGAGCAGTTCTTC.

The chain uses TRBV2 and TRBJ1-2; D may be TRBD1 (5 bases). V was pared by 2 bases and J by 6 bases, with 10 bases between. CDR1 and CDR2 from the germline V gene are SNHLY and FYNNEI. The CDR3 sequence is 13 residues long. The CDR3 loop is CASSERVGDGYTF. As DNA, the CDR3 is TGTGCCAGCAGTGAAAGGGTGGGGGATGGCTACACCTTC.

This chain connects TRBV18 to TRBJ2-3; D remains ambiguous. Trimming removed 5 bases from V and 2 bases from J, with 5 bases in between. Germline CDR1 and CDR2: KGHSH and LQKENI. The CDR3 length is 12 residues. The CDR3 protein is CASSTYTDTQYF. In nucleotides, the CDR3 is TGTGCCAGCTCAACATACACAGATACGCAGTATTTT.

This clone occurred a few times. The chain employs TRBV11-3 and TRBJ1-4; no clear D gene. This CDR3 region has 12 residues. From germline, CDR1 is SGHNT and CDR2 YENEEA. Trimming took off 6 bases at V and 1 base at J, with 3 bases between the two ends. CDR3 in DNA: TGTGCCAGCAGGGAAACTAATGAAAAACTGTTTTTT. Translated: CASRETNEKLFF.

Here the CDR3 reads CASQGTALHQETQYF. As DNA, the CDR3 is TGTGCCAGCCAGGGAACAGCGCTACACCAAGAGACCCAGTACTTC. J is TRBJ2-5 and V is TRBV27; D is perhaps TRBD1 (5 bases). Germline CDR1 and CDR2: MNHEY and SMNVEV (reference sequence). Trimming cost V 8 bases and J 0 bases, with 16 bases left between them. The CDR3 consists of 15 residues.

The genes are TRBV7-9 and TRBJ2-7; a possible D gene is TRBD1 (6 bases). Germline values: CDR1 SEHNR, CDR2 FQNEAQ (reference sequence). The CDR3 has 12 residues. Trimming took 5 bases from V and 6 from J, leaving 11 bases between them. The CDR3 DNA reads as TGTGCCAGCAGCACGACAGGACTCGAGCAGTACTTC. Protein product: CASSTTGLEQYF.

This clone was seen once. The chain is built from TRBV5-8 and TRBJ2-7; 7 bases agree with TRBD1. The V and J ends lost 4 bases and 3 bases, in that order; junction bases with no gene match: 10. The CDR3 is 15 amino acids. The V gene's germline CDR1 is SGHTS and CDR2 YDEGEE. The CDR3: CASSEPGQNLYEQYF. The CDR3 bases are TGTGCCAGCAGCGAACCGGGACAGAACCTCTACGAGCAGTACTTC.

The CDR3 sequence: CASSLDRLLNSPLHF. The CDR3, as DNA: TGTGCCAGCAGTCTCGACAGGCTTCTTAATTCACCCCTCCACTTT. The gene calls are TRBV6-5 and TRBJ1-6, with D perhaps matching TRBD1 (6 bases). V was pared by 5 bases and J by 6 bases, with 14 bases between. The germline V gene encodes CDR1 MNHEY and CDR2 SVGAGI. The CDR3 has 15 amino acids.

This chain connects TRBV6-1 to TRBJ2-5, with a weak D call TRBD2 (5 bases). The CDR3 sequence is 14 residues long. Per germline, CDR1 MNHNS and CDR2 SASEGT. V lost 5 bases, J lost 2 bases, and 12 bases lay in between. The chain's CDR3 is CASSQGLLQETQYF. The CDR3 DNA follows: TGTGCCAGCAGTCAAGGACTTTTACAAGAGACCCAGTACTTC.

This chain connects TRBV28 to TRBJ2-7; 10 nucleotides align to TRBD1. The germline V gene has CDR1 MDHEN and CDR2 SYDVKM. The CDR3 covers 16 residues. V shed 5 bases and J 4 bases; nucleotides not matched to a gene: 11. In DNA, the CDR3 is TGTGCCAGCAGTGACGCACCGGGACAGGGGACATACGAGCAGTACTTC. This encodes CASSDAPGQGTYEQYF.

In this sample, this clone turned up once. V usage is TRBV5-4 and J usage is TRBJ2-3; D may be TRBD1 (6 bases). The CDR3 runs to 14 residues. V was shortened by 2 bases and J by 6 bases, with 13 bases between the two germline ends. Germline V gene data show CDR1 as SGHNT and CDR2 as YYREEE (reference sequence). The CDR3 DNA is TGTGCCAGCAGCTTCGAACAGGGTATGGATACGCAGTATTTT. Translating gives CASSFEQGMDTQYF.

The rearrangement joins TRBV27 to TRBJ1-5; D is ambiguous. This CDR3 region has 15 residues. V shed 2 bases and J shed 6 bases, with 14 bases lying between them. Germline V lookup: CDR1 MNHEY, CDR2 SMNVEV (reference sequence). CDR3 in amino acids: CASSLTGLWSQPQHF. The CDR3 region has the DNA TGTGCCAGCAGTTTAACTGGTCTGTGGTCTCAGCCCCAGCATTTT.

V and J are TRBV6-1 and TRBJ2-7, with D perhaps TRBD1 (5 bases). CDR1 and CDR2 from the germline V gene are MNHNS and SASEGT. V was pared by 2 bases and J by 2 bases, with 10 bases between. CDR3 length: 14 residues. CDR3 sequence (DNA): TGTGCCAGCAGTGAAACGGCAGGGCCCTACGAGCAGTACTTC. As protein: CASSETAGPYEQYF.

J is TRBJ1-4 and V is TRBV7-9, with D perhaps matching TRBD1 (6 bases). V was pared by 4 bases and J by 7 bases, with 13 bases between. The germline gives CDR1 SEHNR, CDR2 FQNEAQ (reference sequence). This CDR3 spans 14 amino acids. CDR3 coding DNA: TGTGCCAGCAGCTCCCAGGGGACGGGTGAAAAACTGTTTTTT. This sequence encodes CASSSQGTGEKLFF. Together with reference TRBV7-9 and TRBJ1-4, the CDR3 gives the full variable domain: DTGVSQNPRHKITKRGQNVTFRCDPISEHNRLYWYRQTLGQGPEFLTYFQNEAQLEKSRLLSDRFSAERPKGSFSTLEIQRTEQGDSAMYLCASSSQGTGEKLFFGSGTQLSVL.

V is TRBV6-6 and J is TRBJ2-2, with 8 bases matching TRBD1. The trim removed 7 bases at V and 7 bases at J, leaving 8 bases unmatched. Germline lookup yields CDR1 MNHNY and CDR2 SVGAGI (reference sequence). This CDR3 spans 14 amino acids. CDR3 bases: TGTGCCAGCACCTCGACAGGGGTTAACGGGGAGCTGTTTTTT. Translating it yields CASTSTGVNGELFF.

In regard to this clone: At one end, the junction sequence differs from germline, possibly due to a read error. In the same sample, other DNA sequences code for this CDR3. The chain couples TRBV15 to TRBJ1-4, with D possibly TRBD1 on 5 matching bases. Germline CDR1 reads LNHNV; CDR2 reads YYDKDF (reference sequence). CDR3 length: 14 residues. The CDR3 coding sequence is TGTGCCACCAGTAGAGGGGATATCGGAGAAAAACTGTTTTTT. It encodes CATSRGDIGEKLFF.

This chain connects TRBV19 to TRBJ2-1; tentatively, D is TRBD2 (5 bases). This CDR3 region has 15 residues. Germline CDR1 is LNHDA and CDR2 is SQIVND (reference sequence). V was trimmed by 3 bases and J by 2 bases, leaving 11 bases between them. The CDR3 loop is CASSMTGVTYNEQFF. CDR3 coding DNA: TGTGCCAGTAGTATGACCGGGGTCACCTACAATGAGCAGTTCTTC.

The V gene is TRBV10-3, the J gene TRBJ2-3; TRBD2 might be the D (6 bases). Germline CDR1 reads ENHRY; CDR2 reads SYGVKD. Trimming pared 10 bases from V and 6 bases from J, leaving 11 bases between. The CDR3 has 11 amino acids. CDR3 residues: CATTSIDTQYF. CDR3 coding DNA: TGTGCCACCACTAGCATCGATACGCAGTATTTT.

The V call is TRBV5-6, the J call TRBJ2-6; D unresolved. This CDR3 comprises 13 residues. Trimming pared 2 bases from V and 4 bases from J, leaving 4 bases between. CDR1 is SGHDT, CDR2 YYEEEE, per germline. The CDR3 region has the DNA TGTGCCAGCAGCTTAAGAGGGGCCAACGTCCTGACTTTC. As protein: CASSLRGANVLTF. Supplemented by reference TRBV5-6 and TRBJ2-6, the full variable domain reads DAGVTQSPTHLIKTRGQQVTLRCSPKSGHDTVSWYQQALGQGPQFIFQYYEEEERQRGNFPDRFSGHQFPNYSSELNVNALLLGDSALYLCASSLRGANVLTFGAGSRLTVL.

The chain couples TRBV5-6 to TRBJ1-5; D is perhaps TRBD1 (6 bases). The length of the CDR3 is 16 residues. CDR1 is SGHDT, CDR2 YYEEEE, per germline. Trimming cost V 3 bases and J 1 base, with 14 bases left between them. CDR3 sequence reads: CASSYRGGGSNQPQHF. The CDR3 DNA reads TGTGCCAGCAGCTATAGGGGGGGAGGAAGCAATCAGCCCCAGCATTTT. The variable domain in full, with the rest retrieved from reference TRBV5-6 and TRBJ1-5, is DAGVTQSPTHLIKTRGQQVTLRCSPKSGHDTVSWYQQALGQGPQFIFQYYEEEERQRGNFPDRFSGHQFPNYSSELNVNALLLGDSALYLCASSYRGGGSNQPQHFGDGTRLSIL.

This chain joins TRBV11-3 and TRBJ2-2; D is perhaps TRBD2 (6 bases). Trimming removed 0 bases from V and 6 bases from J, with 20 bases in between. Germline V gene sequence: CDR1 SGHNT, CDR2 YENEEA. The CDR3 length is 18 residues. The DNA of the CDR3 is TGTGCCAGCAGCTTAGACCCTCCGGGAGTAAGTCTTCCCGGGGAGCTGTTTTTT. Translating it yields CASSLDPPGVSLPGELFF.

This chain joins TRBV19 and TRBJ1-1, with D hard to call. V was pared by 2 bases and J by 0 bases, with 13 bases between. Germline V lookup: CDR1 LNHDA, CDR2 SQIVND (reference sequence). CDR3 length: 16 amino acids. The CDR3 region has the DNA TGTGCCAGTAGTATAACGATTGGGGTCGTGAACACTGAAGCTTTCTTT. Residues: CASSITIGVVNTEAFF.